Sequencing of this TCR beta chain was carried out in a study of cytomegalovirus exposure and HLA in healthy donors (dated by TCRdb to 2016 to 2017). About the investigation overall: In an earlier analysis of under 600 of the donors, around 290 Gb of sequence data and 90 million to 130 million unique TCR beta sequences from roughly 200 million T cells were reported. About 330 gigabases of sequencing data and 70 million to 95 million unique TCR sequences made up an early release that covered nearly 650 HLA-typed donors. Every discovery cohort repertoire had been produced on one sequencing platform. Both class I and class II loci were covered by HLA typing, at four-digit resolution. The later analysis used no new phenotypic data to find candidate immune exposures, relying instead on TCR beta sequences and their occurrence across donors. Along with the 666-subject first cohort, a separate validation cohort of approximately 110 different subjects was used. The study combined high-throughput TCR immunosequencing, statistical association of individual TCRs with disease status, and machine learning to predict cytomegalovirus infection status. Donor age, sex, ethnicity and CMV serostatus were compiled together with the repertoire data. To study patterns of TCR occurrence, a later analysis re-analyzed previously published TCR beta repertoires from 666 donors and added high-resolution HLA genotyping. The number of typed donors differed by locus: about 629-630 for A, B, C, DRB1 and DQB1; roughly 510 for DQA1; over 600 for DPA1; and some 430 for DPB1. Of the 350 to 400 genotyped donors, about 80% fell in the genetic ancestry cluster associated with self-reported Caucasian donors. Among approximately 370 genotyped donors of the cohort, an average of around 240,000 unique TCR beta nucleotide sequences was sequenced per donor, of which about 20% were non-productive. The aim of the study was to test whether cataloging public T cell receptors could identify signatures of past pathogen exposure. Four or five DR-DQ haplotypes were treated as single units for association and clustering because of strong linkage in the cohort. An earlier analysis of several hundred of the donors used high-throughput TCR beta sequencing to judge whether each TCR beta V gene segment behaved as functional or pseudogenic. A later genetic analysis used genome-wide SNP genotypes for about 60% of the 666 donors, treating that subset as a discovery cohort. Using immunosequencing, the study profiled T cell repertoires from about 650 subjects and related those repertoires to cytomegalovirus serostatus.

This clone was counted once. Its antigen is still unknown. Per-base qualities were not stored, and no clone one base away is much larger. Preparation of the library involved the immunoSEQ multiplex PCR assay. For the multiplex PCR, a mixture combining 60 forward primers for TCR Vbeta segments and 13 reverse primers for TCR Jbeta segments was used. A multiplex PCR assay on genomic DNA amplified the CDR3 region of rearranged TCR beta genes. The Illumina HiSeq System was used to sequence the amplified TCR beta libraries as 87-base-pair reads. For the original study's pipeline: In a later analysis, roughly 80 million unique TCR beta chains were counted across the 650 to 750 repertoires, and about 9.9 million of these chains were shared by at least two donors. Raw reads were error-corrected and collapsed into unique sequences with a nearest-neighbor algorithm that merged closely related sequences to remove PCR and sequencing errors. V, D and J gene segments were assigned by aligning CDR3 sequences to IMGT reference sequences. For a sequence to be retained, a match of at least six nucleotides to both a V gene segment and a J gene segment was required. Rearrangements were classified as productive when the CDR3 lacked stop codons and remained in frame with V and J, and all other rearrangements were classified as non-productive. Following IMGT convention, CDR3 was defined as the stretch from the second conserved V-encoded cysteine up to the conserved J-encoded phenylalanine. Sequences without an unambiguous match to a single V gene segment were excluded from the earlier analysis of 450 to 750 of the donors. In an earlier analysis of 587 of the donors, a V segment was called functional when productive rearrangements were above 56.7%, and segregating when the standard deviation between donors exceeded 5%. To diagnose cytomegalovirus status from the catalog of TCR beta chain sequences, a statistical classification framework was built. V and J gene assignment, in a later analysis, came from comparing TCR nucleotide sequences with IMGT/GENE-DB human TR gene sequences. Using the TCRdist pipeline, a later analysis assigned CDR3 sequences along with most-parsimonious VDJ recombination scenarios. In a later analysis, each TCR beta chain was defined by its CDR3 amino acid sequence together with its V-gene family, and reads without a unique V-gene family were excluded. As a way to deal with suspected cross-contamination and a sequencing artifact, a later analysis dropped 500 to 700 nucleotide sequences that were highly shared and had low generation probability. In a later analysis, a clonal expansion index for each public chain was calculated from normalized within-repertoire ranks of inferred template counts. A later analysis computed generation probabilities with a VDJ recombination model fitted to out-of-frame rearrangements, and checked the results against IGoR. Hypergeometric tests were used in a later analysis to score TCR-TCR, TCR-HLA and TCR-CMV co-occurrence, with a repertoire-size bias correction applied to the TCR pairs. A later analysis estimated false discovery rates by permuting HLA or CMV assignments 20 times. In a later analysis, co-occurring TCRs were grouped using DBSCAN, and TCRdist sequence similarity was added for clustering within HLA-allele-positive subsets. Co-occurrence clustering excluded repertoires with fewer than 30,000 or more than 120,000 public chains, plus five with anomalous nucleotide sharing. Not all clones reach the TCRdb copy of this immuneACCESS table, which keeps in-frame sequences only. Checked studies attribute under half of the gap to unresolved V genes and leave the rest unexplained. V and J calls and clone size come straight from that table; D and trimming were deduced from the DNA. This sample holds 150,000 to 200,000 clones; roughly 80% were observed only once. Just under 5% of the sample goes to the ten largest clones.

The research as a whole found: Most CMV-associated TCR beta chains appeared to be HLA-restricted in a later analysis, and the HLA associations seemed to be driven largely by CMV exposure. Because HLA typing was missing for some donors at each locus, association tests included only the typed subset. At a false discovery rate of 0.05, a later analysis linked 16,951 TCR beta sequences to specific HLA alleles. According to a later genetic analysis, donors in an Asian-associated ancestry cluster had fewer N-insertions in productive TCRs than the approximately 610-donor mean. The presence/absence analyses assumed that sequencing depth was roughly uniform across donors, and that assumption may not be true. A group of highly shared sequence variants was considered likely to be a technical artifact of the sequencing pipeline. A later analysis found that HLA-associated TCR beta chains were more clonally expanded and had lower generation probabilities than equally common non-associated chains. This cohort had only TCR beta chains sequenced, and the lack of alpha or paired-chain data limited which features could be detected. Several of the top co-occurrence clusters appeared to be linked to parvovirus B19, influenza, CMV and Epstein-Barr virus, according to a later analysis. A later analysis found that TCR association rates varied across HLA loci, with DRB1 alleles showing the most associated TCRs and HLA-C alleles the fewest. Across donors, most TCR sequences were observed very rarely, whereas some public TCRs were present in many individuals. In vitro tests confirmed that a few of the cytomegalovirus-associated TCR beta chains recognize cytomegalovirus antigens. The classifier was reported to diagnose cytomegalovirus status with high specificity and sensitivity in both the original and validation cohorts. Correlated functional status among segregating V segments might reflect linkage disequilibrium, but an unknown experimental factor could not be ruled out. A later genetic analysis associated a missense DCLRE1C variant with V-gene and J-gene trimming of TCR beta chains, and an independent cohort replicated the association. When HLA alleles, especially DR and DQ, strongly co-occurred, TCR associations were difficult to assign to individual alleles. Because counts were too low, about 15 rarely observed V segments, including chromosome 9 orphons, were left out of the earlier analysis of about 500 of the donors. The study listed 150 to 200 TCR beta chains as associated with cytomegalovirus. It was suggested by the authors that the approach could potentially be generalized to other disease states and immunological phenotypes. The 87-base-pair reads could not distinguish some IMGT-functional V segments, including TRBV6-2 and TRBV6-3, so those segments were excluded. Immune exposure information for the cohort was limited to CMV serostatus. Broadly in line with IMGT annotations, most TCR beta V segments showed up in productive rearrangements about 90% or about 30% of the time in an earlier analysis of about 500 of the donors. A further reported finding was that TCR beta sequences accurately predicted the HLA-A and HLA-B alleles for most subjects in the first cohort.

The cohort was made up of 500 to 850 healthy bone marrow donors. Cohort members were all nominally healthy when sampled, although unrecorded immune exposures were likely present. The donor tested CMV seronegative and was one of the 352 seronegative cohort members. A peripheral blood sample was collected from each donor, and TCR beta sequencing was performed on peripheral blood mononuclear cells. The Qiagen DNeasy Blood Extraction Kit was used to extract genomic DNA from the blood cell samples. Cut back by 4 bases and 0 bases, the V and J ends lie 8 bases apart. The CDR3 runs 14 amino acids, cysteine and phenylalanine included. The read is trimmed to its CDR3 DNA, 42 bases read in frame from base 1. CDR1 and CDR2 are drawn from the germline V gene (reference sequence): SGHNT, YYREEE.

Sequenced: PBMCs. Recombination connected TRBV5-4 to TRBJ1-3; TRBD1 is a weak D gene call, 5 bases matching. The TCR was taken from a male donor in good health and CMV-seronegative. The CDR3 in this case is CASSGQGSGNTIYF. In nucleotide form, the sequence is TGTGCCAGCAGCGGCCAGGGCTCTGGAAACACCATATATTTT. Where the CDR3 stops, the reference TRBV5-4 and TRBJ1-3 genes take over; the full variable domain is ETGVTQSPTHLIKTRGQQVTLRCSSQSGHNTVSWYQQALGQGPQFIFQYYREEENGRGNFPPRFSGLQFPNYSSELNVNALELDDSALYLCASSGQGSGNTIYFGEGSWLTVV.